This T cell receptor (beta chain) was sequenced for a study of metastatic and nonmetastatic thyroid tumors. Study context: Comparative analysis of repertoires was undertaken across blood and tumor or nodule tissue obtained from malignant and benign thyroid patients. Points from the study as a whole: Benign nodules reportedly had significantly lower TCR beta diversity than malignant thyroid tumors in blood and tumor.

Original analysis: Using the CDR3 differences seen across clinicopathological groups, the authors built a distant-metastasis classifier for papillary thyroid cancer, which was meant to discriminate distant-metastatic patients. MiXCR was used by TCRdb to re-call the PCR reads. Here the V and J calls rest on TCRdb's processing, not on the authors' analysis. This table holds about 39,000 clones, approximately 17% found once. CDR1 and CDR2 from the germline V gene are MNHNS and SASEGT. CDR3 length equals 13 residues. Trimming left V 8 bases short and J 0 bases short, with 8 bases between. There are many counts of this clone. Its antigen is unknown. None of the patients had undergone any treatment ahead of thyroid surgery.

The rearrangement joins TRBV6-1 to TRBJ1-5; the D is unclear. The sequence came from a female donor with papillary thyroid cancer or a benign thyroid nodule (not recorded which). Some clones in this sample may be carry-over from other donors' samples. The specimen was tumor tissue. This CDR3 reads CASQRDSNQPQHF. The CDR3, as DNA: TGTGCCAGCCAGAGGGATAGCAATCAGCCCCAGCATTTT.